A single TCR beta chain is shown here with its context. Authors' processing steps: By means of reference gene primer amplification, nucleated cell counts were estimated. Sequencing was performed with immunoSEQ multiplex PCR; in TCRdb, only in-frame clones are kept and a portion is missing. V, J and clone size derive from that table, while D and trimming were established from the DNA sequence. The table includes about 240,000 clones, roughly 83% detected once. Germline V CDR1 and CDR2: MNHEY, SVGAGI. With 5 bases removed from V and 2 bases from J, the gap between germline ends came to 15 bases. This CDR3 has 15 residues. The source of the sample is a study of blood T cell repertoires in COVID-19. Study overall: COVID-19 samples, acute and convalescent, were from the United States, Italy and Spain. Sources were T cells, B-cell-depleted T cells, or PBMCs; the material itself was cDNA or gDNA.

The rearrangement links TRBV6-5 to TRBJ2-5; TRBD1 is a possible D gene (6 bases). The sample consisted of peripheral blood. The receptor's source is a man older than 75 with acute or convalescent COVID-19. In DNA, the CDR3 is TGTGCCAGCAGTAGAGGACAGAACGGTCAAGAGACCCAGTACTTC. Translated, it gives CASSRGQNGQETQYF.